The 16 T cell receptor beta chains presented below share a single source sample, sequenced in a study of blood T cell repertoires in COVID-19. Profiling relied on immunoSEQ multiplex PCR, and the TCRdb table lists in-frame clones only, not all of them. The sample holds some 180,000 clones, 70% to 80% seen once. Sequencing was carried out using peripheral blood. Every receptor here comes from a man aged 50 or older who had recovered from COVID-19.

This clone was detected once. At the DNA level, this CDR3 is encoded by other sequences in the same sample as well. The rearrangement joins TRBV18 to TRBJ2-1; 10 bases are a match to TRBD2. CDR1 KGHSH and CDR2 LQKENI come from the germline V gene. The length of the CDR3 is 15 residues. Unmatched junction bases numbered 4, after V lost 2 bases and J lost 6 bases. The CDR3 coding sequence is TGTGCCAGCTCACCAGCTAGCGGGAGTATCAATGAGCAGTTCTTC. Translated, it gives CASSPASGSINEQFF.

The rearrangement uses TRBV24-1 and TRBJ1-2; a weak D match, TRBD1 (5 bases). Trimming took 6 bases from V and 9 from J, leaving 10 bases between them. Germline V gene sequence: CDR1 KGHDR, CDR2 SFDVKD. The CDR3 covers 11 residues. The CDR3 DNA is TGTGCCACCAGTACGGGGGATCGCTACACCTTC. Protein product: CATSTGDRYTF.

This rearrangement joins TRBV19 to TRBJ2-2; 11 bases agree with TRBD2. Per the germline V gene, CDR1 is LNHDA and CDR2 is SQIVND (reference sequence). After removal of 4 bases from V and 5 bases from J, the junction contained 3 bases not matched to a gene. This CDR3 has 15 amino acids. CDR3 coding DNA: TGTGCCAGTAGTACCCGGACTAGCGGGACCGGGGAGCTGTTTTTT. This gives the protein CASSTRTSGTGELFF.

The J gene is TRBJ2-5, the V gene TRBV6-5, with 9 bases fitting TRBD2. The CDR3 has 13 amino acids. V was pared by 10 bases and J by 5 bases, with 8 bases of the junction left unmatched. CDR1 is MNHEY and CDR2 is SVGAGI in the germline V gene. CDR3 protein: CATEWTSVETQYF. CDR3 nucleotide sequence: TGTGCCACCGAGTGGACTAGCGTGGAGACCCAGTACTTC.

The table lists this clone with a few counts. V usage is TRBV18 and J usage is TRBJ1-2; D gene ambiguous. There are 16 residues in the CDR3. V was pared by 0 bases and J by 2 bases, with 13 bases between. Germline values: CDR1 KGHSH, CDR2 LQKENI. The CDR3 reads CASSPPTQQKNYGYTF. CDR3 DNA sequence: TGTGCCAGCTCACCACCTACGCAACAGAAAAACTATGGCTACACCTTC.

The gene calls are TRBV6-5 and TRBJ1-4; no clear D gene. The CDR3 covers 14 residues. CDR1 and CDR2 (germline): MNHEY, SVGAGI. V lost 0 bases, J lost 7 bases, and 9 bases lay in between. CDR3 DNA sequence: TGTGCCAGCAGTTACTCGTTCGGTTTTGAAAAACTGTTTTTT. Translated: CASSYSFGFEKLFF.

V gene TRBV5-4 combines with J gene TRBJ2-5, with D hard to call. V lost 4 bases, J lost 5 bases, and 15 bases lay in between. Germline V gene sequence: CDR1 SGHNT, CDR2 YYREEE (reference sequence). The CDR3 runs 14 residues. CDR3 protein: CASSPEFVRETQYF. CDR3 DNA: TGTGCCAGCAGCCCCGAATTTGTGCGGGAGACCCAGTACTTC.

The genes are TRBV5-4 and TRBJ1-6; D unclear. The V and J ends lost 0 bases and 7 bases respectively, with 11 bases between them. CDR3 length equals 15 residues. Germline loops: CDR1 SGHNT, CDR2 YYREEE (reference sequence). The DNA of the CDR3 is TGTGCCAGCAGCTTGGACGTGGGCCCGAATTCACCCCTCCACTTT. It yields the protein CASSLDVGPNSPLHF.

This clone was seen only a few times. The chain joins TRBV5-1 to TRBJ1-3, with D unresolved. Germline V gene sequence: CDR1 SGHRS, CDR2 YFSETQ. Trimming cost V 4 bases and J 1 base, with 9 bases left between them. This CDR3 region has 14 residues. CDR3 amino acids: CASSLFGSGNTIYF. CDR3 bases: TGCGCCAGCAGCCTGTTCGGTTCTGGAAACACCATATATTTT.

This chain links TRBV3-1 (or the pseudogene TRBV3-2) with TRBJ1-2; D uncertain. V lost 6 bases and J 0 bases, leaving 8 bases between the germline ends. Germline assignment: CDR1 LGHDT and CDR2 YNNKEL (reference sequence). The CDR3 has 13 residues. The CDR3 spells CASSSESNYGYTF. The CDR3 DNA reads as TGTGCCAGCAGTTCCGAGTCTAACTATGGCTACACCTTC.

The rearrangement links TRBV11-2 to TRBJ2-1, with TRBD2 identical over 9 bases. This CDR3 region has 15 residues. Germline CDR1 is SGHAT and CDR2 is FQNNGV. The ends lost 2 bases at V and 7 bases at J; junction bases unmatched: 6. CDR3 loop: CASSLKGLAGNEQFF. In DNA, the CDR3 is TGTGCCAGCAGCTTAAAGGGTCTAGCGGGAAATGAGCAGTTCTTC.

Written as DNA, the CDR3 is TGTGCCAGCAGCTCGCGGACAGGGGACCAGCCCCAGCATTTT. Its translation is CASSSRTGDQPQHF. This chain connects TRBV11-2 to TRBJ1-5, with 9 bases lining up with TRBD1. Germline V lookup: CDR1 SGHAT, CDR2 FQNNGV. CDR3 length: 14 residues. Germline trimming cut 4 bases from V and 7 bases from J; bases unmatched to any gene: 5.

The chain recombines TRBV28 with TRBJ2-1; tentative D call: TRBD2 (6 bases). Germline CDR1 MDHEN, CDR2 SYDVKM. The CDR3 runs to 16 residues. V lost 2 bases, J lost 0 bases, and 11 bases lay in between. The CDR3 loop reads CASSLPRDNSYNEQFF. CDR3 DNA sequence: TGTGCCAGCAGTTTACCGCGGGATAACTCCTACAATGAGCAGTTCTTC.

V and J are TRBV5-1 and TRBJ2-1; D is perhaps TRBD1 (5 bases). The CDR3 consists of 15 residues. The V and J ends lost 5 bases and 0 bases respectively, with 12 bases between them. Germline CDR1 SGHRS, CDR2 YFSETQ. This CDR3 reads CASRVGASSYNEQFF. In DNA form, the CDR3 reads TGCGCCAGCAGGGTAGGGGCCAGCTCCTACAATGAGCAGTTCTTC.

The V and J genes are TRBV30 and TRBJ2-3; no firm D call. CDR3 size: 14 residues. V lost 0 bases and J 6 bases, leaving 13 bases between the germline ends. Germline loops: CDR1 GTSNPN, CDR2 SVGIG (reference sequence). The CDR3 DNA reads as TGTGCCTGGAGTGTAGTCGGCGGTGCGGATACGCAGTATTTT. Protein sequence: CAWSVVGGADTQYF.

The V gene is TRBV7-6, the J gene TRBJ2-1, with 7 bases fitting TRBD1. The CDR3 consists of 15 residues. Trimming removed 5 bases from V and 3 bases from J; junction bases left unmatched: 7. CDR1 is SGHVS and CDR2 is FNYEAQ in the germline V gene. CDR3 DNA: TGTGCCAGCAGCCCTCAAGGGGGCGGCTACAATGAGCAGTTCTTC. Translation: CASSPQGGGYNEQFF.